This TCR beta chain was sequenced during a study of Graves' ophthalmopathy and Graves' hyperthyroidism. Background on the study: Peripheral blood collection took place at initial diagnosis, before any treatment. The study's findings and limits: With over 85% sensitivity and less than 83% specificity, a 13-signature model separated ophthalmopathy from stable hyperthyroidism. The majority of expanded thyroid clonotypes above 0.001 frequency also occurred in blood.

In germline, CDR1 is SEHNR, CDR2 FQNEAQ (reference sequence). The CDR3 loop spans 15 amino acids. Trimming stripped 3 bases from V and 5 bases from J, with 17 bases between. The sequenced template was RNA, covering the TCR beta CDR3 region. An initial RT-PCR round employing HTBI primers preceded a second-round multiplex PCR. TCRdb analysed the multiplex PCR reads with MiXCR anew, one entry per CDR3 protein. This sample has about 58,000 distinct CDR3 sequences, with approximately 52% found just once. This clonotype was counted at least ten times. What it binds is not known. PBMCs came from roughly 9.2 ml of fresh peripheral blood.

The specimen was peripheral blood. The TCR sequence derives from an adult woman with Graves' ophthalmopathy. The chain is built from TRBV7-9 and TRBJ2-7; no firm D call. The CDR3 DNA is TGTGCCAGCAGCTTTACCTCCAAAGACCCCCACGAGCAGTACTTC. This codes for CASSFTSKDPHEQYF.